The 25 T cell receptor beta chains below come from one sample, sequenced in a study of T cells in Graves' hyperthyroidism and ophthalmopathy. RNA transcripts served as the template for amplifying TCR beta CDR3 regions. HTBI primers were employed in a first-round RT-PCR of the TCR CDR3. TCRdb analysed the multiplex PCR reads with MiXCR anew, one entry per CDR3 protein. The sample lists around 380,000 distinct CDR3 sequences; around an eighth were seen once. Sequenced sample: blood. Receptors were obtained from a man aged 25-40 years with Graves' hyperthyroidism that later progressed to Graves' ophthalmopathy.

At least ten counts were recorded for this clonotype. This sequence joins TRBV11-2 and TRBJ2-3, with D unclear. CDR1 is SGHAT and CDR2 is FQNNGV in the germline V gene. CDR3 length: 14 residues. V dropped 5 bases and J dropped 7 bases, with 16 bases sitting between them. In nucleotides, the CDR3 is TGTGCCAGCAGCCTTGACGGGCCTTTATATACGCAGTATTTT. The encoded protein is CASSLDGPLYTQYF.

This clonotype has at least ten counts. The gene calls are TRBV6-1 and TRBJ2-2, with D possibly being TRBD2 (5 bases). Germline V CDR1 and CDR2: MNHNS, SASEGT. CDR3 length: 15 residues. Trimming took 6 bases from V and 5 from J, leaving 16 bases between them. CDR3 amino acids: CASSPLLARTGELFF. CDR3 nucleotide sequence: TGTGCCAGCAGCCCTTTATTAGCGAGGACCGGGGAGCTGTTTTTT.

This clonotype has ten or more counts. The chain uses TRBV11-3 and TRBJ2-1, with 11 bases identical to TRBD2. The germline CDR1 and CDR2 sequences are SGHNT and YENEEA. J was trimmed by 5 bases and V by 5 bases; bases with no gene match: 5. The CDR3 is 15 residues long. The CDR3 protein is CASSRPGLADNEQFF. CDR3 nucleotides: TGTGCCAGCAGCAGACCGGGACTAGCGGACAATGAGCAGTTCTTC.

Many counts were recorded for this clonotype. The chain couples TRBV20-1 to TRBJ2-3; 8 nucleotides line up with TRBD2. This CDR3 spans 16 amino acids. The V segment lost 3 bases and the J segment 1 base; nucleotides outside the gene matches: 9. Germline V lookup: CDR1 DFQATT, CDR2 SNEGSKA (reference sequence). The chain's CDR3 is CSARAWEAGGTDTQYF. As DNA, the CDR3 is TGCAGTGCTAGGGCCTGGGAAGCGGGGGGCACAGATACGCAGTATTTT.

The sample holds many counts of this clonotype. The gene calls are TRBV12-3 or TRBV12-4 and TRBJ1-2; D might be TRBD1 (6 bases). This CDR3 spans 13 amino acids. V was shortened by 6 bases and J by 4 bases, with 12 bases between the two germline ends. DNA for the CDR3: TGTGCCAGCAGCCCCACAGGGTCCTATGGCTACACCTTC. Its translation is CASSPTGSYGYTF.

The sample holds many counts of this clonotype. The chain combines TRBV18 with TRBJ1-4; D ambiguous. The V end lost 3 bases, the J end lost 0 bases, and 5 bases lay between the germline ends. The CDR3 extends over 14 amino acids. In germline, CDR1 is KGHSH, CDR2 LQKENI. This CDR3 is CASSPSPTNEKLFF. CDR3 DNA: TGTGCCAGCTCACCGTCCCCAACTAATGAAAAACTGTTTTTT.

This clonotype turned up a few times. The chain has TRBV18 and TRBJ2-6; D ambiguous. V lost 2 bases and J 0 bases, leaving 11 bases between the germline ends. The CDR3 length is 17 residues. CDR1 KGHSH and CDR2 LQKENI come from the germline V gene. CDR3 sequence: CASSPTGLASGANVLTF. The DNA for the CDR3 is TGTGCCAGCTCACCAACCGGGCTGGCCTCTGGGGCCAACGTCCTGACTTTC.

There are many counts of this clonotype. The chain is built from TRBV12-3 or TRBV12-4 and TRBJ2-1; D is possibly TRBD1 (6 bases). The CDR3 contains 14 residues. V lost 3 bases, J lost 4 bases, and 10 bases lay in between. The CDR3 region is CASSLTGPYNEQFF. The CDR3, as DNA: TGTGCCAGCAGTTTGACAGGACCATACAATGAGCAGTTCTTC.

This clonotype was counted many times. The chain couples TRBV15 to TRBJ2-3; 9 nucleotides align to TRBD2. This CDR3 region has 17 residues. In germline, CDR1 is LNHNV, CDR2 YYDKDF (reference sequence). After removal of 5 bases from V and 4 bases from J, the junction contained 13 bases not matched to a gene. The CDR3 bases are TGTGCCACCAGCGCCCGACGGAGCGGGGGGCCAGCAGATACGCAGTATTTT. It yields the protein CATSARRSGGPADTQYF.

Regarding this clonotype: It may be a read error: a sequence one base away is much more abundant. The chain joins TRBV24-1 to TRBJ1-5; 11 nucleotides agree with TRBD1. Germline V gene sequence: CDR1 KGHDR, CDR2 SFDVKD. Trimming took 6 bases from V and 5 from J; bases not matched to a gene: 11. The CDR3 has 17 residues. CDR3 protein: CATSRQDRGRPYQPQHF. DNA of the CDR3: TGTGCCACCAGTAGGCAGGACAGGGGGCGACCATATCAGCCCCAGCATTTT.

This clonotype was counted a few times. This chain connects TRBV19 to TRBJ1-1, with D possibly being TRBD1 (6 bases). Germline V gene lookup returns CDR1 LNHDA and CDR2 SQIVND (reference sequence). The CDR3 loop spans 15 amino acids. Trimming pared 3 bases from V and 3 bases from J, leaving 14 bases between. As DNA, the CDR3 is TGTGCCAGTAGTATGGTAGGGGGTTGGTACACTGAAGCTTTCTTT. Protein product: CASSMVGGWYTEAFF.

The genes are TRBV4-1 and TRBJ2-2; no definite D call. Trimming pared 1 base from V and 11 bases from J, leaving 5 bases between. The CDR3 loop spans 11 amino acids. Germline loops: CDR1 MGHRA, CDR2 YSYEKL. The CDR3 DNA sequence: TGCGCCAGCAGCCAAGGACCCGAGCTGTTTTTT. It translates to CASSQGPELFF.

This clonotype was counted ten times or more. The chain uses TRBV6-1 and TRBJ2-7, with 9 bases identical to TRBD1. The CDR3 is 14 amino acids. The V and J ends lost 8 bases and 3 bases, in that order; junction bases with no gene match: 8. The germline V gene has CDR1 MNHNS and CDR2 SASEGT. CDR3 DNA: TGTGCCAGCCAGGGACAGGGAGGGGTCTACGAGCAGTACTTC. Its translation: CASQGQGGVYEQYF.

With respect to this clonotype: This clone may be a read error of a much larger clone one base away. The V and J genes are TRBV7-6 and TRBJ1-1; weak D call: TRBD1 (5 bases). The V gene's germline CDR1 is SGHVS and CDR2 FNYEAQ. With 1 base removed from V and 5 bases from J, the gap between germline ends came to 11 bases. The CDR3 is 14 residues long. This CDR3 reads CASSLDGGRTEAFF. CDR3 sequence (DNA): TGTGCCAGCAGCTTAGATGGGGGACGGACTGAAGCTTTCTTT.

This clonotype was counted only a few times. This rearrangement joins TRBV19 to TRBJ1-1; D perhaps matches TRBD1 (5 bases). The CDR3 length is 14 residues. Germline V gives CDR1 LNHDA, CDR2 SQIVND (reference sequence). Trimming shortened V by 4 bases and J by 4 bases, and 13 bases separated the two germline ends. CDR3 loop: CASSTPGRLTEAFF. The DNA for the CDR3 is TGTGCCAGTAGTACCCCGGGACGTCTCACTGAAGCTTTCTTT.

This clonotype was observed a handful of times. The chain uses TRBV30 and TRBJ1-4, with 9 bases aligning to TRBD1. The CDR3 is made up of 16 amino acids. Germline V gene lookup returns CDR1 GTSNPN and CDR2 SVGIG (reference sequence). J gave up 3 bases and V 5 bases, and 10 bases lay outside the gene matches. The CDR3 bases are TGTGCCTGGCAACCGGGACAGGGAGGGGCTAATGAAAAACTGTTTTTT. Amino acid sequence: CAWQPGQGGANEKLFF.

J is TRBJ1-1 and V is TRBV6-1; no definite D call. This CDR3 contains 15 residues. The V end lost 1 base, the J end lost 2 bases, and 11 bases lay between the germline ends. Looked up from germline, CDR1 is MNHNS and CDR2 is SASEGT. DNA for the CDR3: TGTGCCAGCAGTGAAGGACCGGGCCTTAACACTGAAGCTTTCTTT. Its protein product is CASSEGPGLNTEAFF.

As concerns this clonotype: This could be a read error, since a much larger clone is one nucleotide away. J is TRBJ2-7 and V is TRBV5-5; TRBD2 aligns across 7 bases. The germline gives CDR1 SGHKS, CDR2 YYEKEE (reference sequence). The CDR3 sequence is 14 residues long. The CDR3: CASSLRRGVYDQYF. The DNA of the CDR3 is TGTGCCAGCAGCTTACGTCGGGGGGTGTACGACCAGTACTTC.

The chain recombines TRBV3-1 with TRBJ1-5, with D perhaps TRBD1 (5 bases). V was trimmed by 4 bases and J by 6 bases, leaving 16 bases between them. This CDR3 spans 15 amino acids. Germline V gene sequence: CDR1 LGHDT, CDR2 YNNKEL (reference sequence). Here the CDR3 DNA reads TGTGCCAGCAGCCCCCAGTCCGGGGCGGCTCAGCCCCAGCATTTT. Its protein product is CASSPQSGAAQPQHF. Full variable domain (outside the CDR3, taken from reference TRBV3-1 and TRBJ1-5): DTAVSQTPKYLVTQMGNDKSIKCEQNLGHDTMYWYKQDSKKFLKIMFSYNNKELIINETVPNRFSPKSPDKAHLNLHINSLELGDSAVYFCASSPQSGAAQPQHFGDGTRLSIL.

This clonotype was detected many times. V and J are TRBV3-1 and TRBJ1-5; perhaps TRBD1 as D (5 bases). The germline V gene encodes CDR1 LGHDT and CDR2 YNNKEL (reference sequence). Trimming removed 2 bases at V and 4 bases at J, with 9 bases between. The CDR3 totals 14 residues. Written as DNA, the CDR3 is TGTGCCAGCAGCCAATTGGGGGGAAATCAGCCCCAGCATTTT. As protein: CASSQLGGNQPQHF. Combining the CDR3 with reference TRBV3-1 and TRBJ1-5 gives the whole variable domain DTAVSQTPKYLVTQMGNDKSIKCEQNLGHDTMYWYKQDSKKFLKIMFSYNNKELIINETVPNRFSPKSPDKAHLNLHINSLELGDSAVYFCASSQLGGNQPQHFGDGTRLSIL.

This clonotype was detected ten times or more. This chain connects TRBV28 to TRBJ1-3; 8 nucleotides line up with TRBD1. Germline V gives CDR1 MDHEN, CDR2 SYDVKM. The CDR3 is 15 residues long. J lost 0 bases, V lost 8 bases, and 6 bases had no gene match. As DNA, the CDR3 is TGTGCCAGCGCGAGGGACAGGCTCTCTGGAAACACCATATATTTT. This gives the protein CASARDRLSGNTIYF.

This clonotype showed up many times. CDR3 in DNA: TGTGCCAGCAGTTTGGGCAGAAGCACAGATACGCAGTATTTT. The encoded protein is CASSLGRSTDTQYF. This chain uses TRBV28 with TRBJ2-3; no clear D gene. The length of the CDR3 is 14 residues. Germline values: CDR1 MDHEN, CDR2 SYDVKM. With 3 bases removed from V and 0 bases from J, the gap between germline ends came to 7 bases.

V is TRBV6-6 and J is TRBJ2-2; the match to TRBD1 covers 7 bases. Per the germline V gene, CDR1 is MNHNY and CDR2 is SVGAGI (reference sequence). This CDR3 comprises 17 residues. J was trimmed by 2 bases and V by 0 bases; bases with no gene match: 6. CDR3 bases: TGTGCCAGCAGTTACTCGACAGGGCGTTCTAACACCGGGGAGCTGTTTTTT. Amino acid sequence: CASSYSTGRSNTGELFF.

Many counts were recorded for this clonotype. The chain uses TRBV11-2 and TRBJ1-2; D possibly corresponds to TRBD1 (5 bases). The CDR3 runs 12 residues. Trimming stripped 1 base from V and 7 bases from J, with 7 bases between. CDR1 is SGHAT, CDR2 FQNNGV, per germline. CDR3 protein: CASSLAGAGYTF. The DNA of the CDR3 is TGTGCCAGCAGCTTAGCCGGGGCTGGCTACACCTTC.

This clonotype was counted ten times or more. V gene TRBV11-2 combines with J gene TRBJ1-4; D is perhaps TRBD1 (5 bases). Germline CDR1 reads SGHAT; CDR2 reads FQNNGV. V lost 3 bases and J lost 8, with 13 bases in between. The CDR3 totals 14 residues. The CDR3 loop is CASSFGQGIEKLFF. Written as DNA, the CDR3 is TGTGCCAGCAGCTTTGGCCAGGGCATCGAAAAACTGTTTTTT.